This T cell receptor beta chain was observed in a study of blood T cell repertoires in COVID-19. Study summary: T cells, B-cell-depleted T cells, or PBMCs supplied cDNA or gDNA.

V was pared by 4 bases and J by 10 bases, with 7 bases of the junction left unmatched. CDR3 length equals 15 residues. Germline assignment: CDR1 LNHDA and CDR2 SQIVND (reference sequence). The data were produced by immunoSEQ multiplex PCR, yet TCRdb's version contains in-frame clones alone and is incomplete. The repertoire holds about 170,000 clones, 83% seen once, with approximately 4% in the top ten. This receptor was obtained from a woman in her forties or fifties in a cohort exposed to, infected with or recovered from COVID-19 (not recorded which). The genes are TRBV19 and TRBJ2-7; 16 nucleotides agree with TRBD2. Sample: PBMCs or T cells enriched from blood (not recorded which). CDR3 coding DNA: TGTGCCAGTAGTAGCCCCGGGACTAGCGGGAGGGAACAGTACTTC. Translating gives CASSSPGTSGREQYF.